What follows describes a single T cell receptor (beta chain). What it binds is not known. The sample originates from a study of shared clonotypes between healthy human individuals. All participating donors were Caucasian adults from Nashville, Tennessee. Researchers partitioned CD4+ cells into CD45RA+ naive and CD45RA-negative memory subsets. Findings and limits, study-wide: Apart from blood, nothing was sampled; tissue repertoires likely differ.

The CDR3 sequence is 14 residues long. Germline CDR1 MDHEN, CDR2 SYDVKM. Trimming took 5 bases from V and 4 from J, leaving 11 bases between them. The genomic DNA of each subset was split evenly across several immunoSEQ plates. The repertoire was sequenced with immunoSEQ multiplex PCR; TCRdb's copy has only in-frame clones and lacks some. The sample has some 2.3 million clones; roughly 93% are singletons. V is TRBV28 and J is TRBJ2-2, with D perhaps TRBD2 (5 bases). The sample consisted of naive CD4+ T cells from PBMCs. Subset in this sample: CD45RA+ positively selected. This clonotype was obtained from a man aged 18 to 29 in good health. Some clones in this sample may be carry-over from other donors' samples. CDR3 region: CASSPGSSTGELFF. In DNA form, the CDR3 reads TGTGCCAGCAGTCCGGGGAGCAGCACCGGGGAGCTGTTTTTT.